This TCR beta chain was recorded in a study of regulatory T cells in long-lasting Graves disease. Stated time point: newly diagnosed GD, antithyroid drugs for less than 3 months. The TCR library was made from RNA that had been extracted from PBMCs in TRIzol. For TCR beta, libraries came from iRepertoire HTBI primers and Arm-PCR of CDR3 regions. MiXCR was run by TCRdb on the multiplex PCR reads, yielding one entry per CDR3 protein. The profile shows 600,000 to 650,000 distinct CDR3 sequences, roughly 16% of them singletons. This clonotype was observed many times. A further study also used this sample, focusing on T cells in Graves' hyperthyroidism and ophthalmopathy. That paper adds: Over 18 months, lack of ophthalmopathy progression marked Graves' hyperthyroidism as stable. Exclusions: uncontrolled infection, other autoimmune disease, pregnancy, lactation. Ophthalmopathy, which appeared later, was predicted by the model a median approximately six months before onset.

The sequence was obtained from a woman aged 25 to 45 with Graves disease. The sequencing used peripheral blood mononuclear cells (PBMCs), collected at new diagnosis, from a patient treated with antithyroid drugs.

The CDR3 sequence: CASRGGGENYGYTF. CDR3 bases: TGTGCCAGCCGGGGAGGGGGAGAAAACTATGGCTACACCTTC. The chain is built from TRBV6-1 and TRBJ1-2; possibly TRBD1 for D (6 bases). The CDR3 has 14 amino acids. V lost 8 bases to trimming and J lost 2 bases, with 15 bases between them. Germline loops: CDR1 MNHNS, CDR2 SASEGT.